This is a list of T cell receptor beta chains from one sample in a study of vaccination and CD4 T cells after COVID-19. TCRdb processed the PCR reads anew with MiXCR; each CDR3 protein has one entry. The sample has some 13,000 distinct CDR3 sequences, less than 65% seen once. No antigen has been identified for these receptors. The sample taken for sequencing was CD4+ T cells from blood, cultured in vitro. These receptors originate from a human donor who had recovered from COVID-19. The CDR3 runs from the conserved cysteine through the conserved F or W. A D gene is named only where the DNA matches it firmly. Some rows have no size entry. The others give once, few or many, or a class for an expanded clone.

>TRBV12-3/TRBV12-4|TRBD2|NA|TRBJ2-7
CASSRLAGSYEQYF
TGTGCCAGCAGCCGACTAGCGGGTTCCTACGAGCAGTACTTC
>TRBV20-1|NA|NA|TRBJ1-5
CSAREGGLSNQPQHF
TGCAGTGCCCGAGAGGGGGGCCTTAGCAATCAGCCCCAGCATTTT
>TRBV7-9|TRBD2|few|TRBJ2-5
CASSWTSGSWETQYF
TGTGCCAGCAGCTGGACTAGCGGGAGTTGGGAGACCCAGTACTTC
>TRBV19|NA|NA|TRBJ1-1
CASSRPVRMNTEAFF
TGTGCCAGTAGTAGACCCGTGCGGATGAACACTGAAGCTTTCTTT
>TRBV18|TRBD2|NA|TRBJ2-2
CASSLAGVDSFTGELFF
TGTGCCAGCTCCCTAGCGGGAGTCGACTCCTTCACCGGGGAGCTGTTTTTT
>TRBV2|NA|large|TRBJ2-1
CASRDSMSSYNEQFF
TGTGCCAGCAGAGACAGCATGAGCTCCTACAATGAGCAGTTCTTC
>TRBV6-1|NA|few|TRBJ1-1
CASDVQGNTEAFF
TGTGCCAGCGACGTACAGGGTAACACTGAAGCTTTCTTT
>TRBV24-1|TRBD1|few|TRBJ1-5
CATSVAGGQPQHF
TGTGCCACCAGTGTGGCAGGGGGTCAGCCCCAGCATTTT
>TRBV30|NA|large|TRBJ2-3
CAWSPLTSPDTQYF
TGTGCCTGGAGTCCCCTGACTAGTCCAGATACGCAGTATTTT
>TRBV4-2|NA|few|TRBJ1-1
CASSQEIGFGTEAFF
TGTGCCAGCAGCCAAGAGATAGGGTTCGGCACTGAAGCTTTCTTT
>TRBV20-1|NA|NA|TRBJ2-7
CSARGTDSSYEQYF
TGCAGTGCTAGGGGGACCGACTCATCCTACGAGCAGTACTTC
>TRBV19|TRBD1|NA|TRBJ1-5
CASSRDRLQPQHF
TGTGCCAGTAGCCGGGACAGGTTGCAGCCCCAGCATTTT
>TRBV10-3|TRBD2|few|TRBJ2-7
CAISDTGTSGRGEQYF
TGTGCCATCAGTGACACCGGGACTAGCGGGAGGGGCGAGCAGTACTTC
>TRBV28|TRBD1|NA|TRBJ1-2
CASSHPGTGARGYTF
TGTGCCAGCAGCCACCCCGGGACAGGGGCTCGAGGCTACACCTTC
>TRBV20-1|TRBD2|NA|TRBJ2-3
CSATGLAVGGYSTDTQYF
TGCAGTGCCACAGGACTAGCGGTCGGGGGGTATAGTACAGATACGCAGTATTTT
>TRBV12-3/TRBV12-4|NA|NA|TRBJ2-5
CASSFGIGETQYF
TGTGCCAGCAGTTTTGGAATTGGAGAGACCCAGTACTTC
>TRBV19|NA|NA|TRBJ1-5
CASSLGNQPQHF
TGTGCCAGTAGTTTGGGTAATCAGCCCCAGCATTTT
>TRBV20-1|TRBD1|few|TRBJ2-6
CSARGQSGANVLTF
TGCAGTGCTAGGGGACAGTCTGGGGCCAACGTCCTGACTTTC
>TRBV6-1|TRBD1|NA|TRBJ2-7
CASKFGQGSDEQYF
TGTGCCAGCAAATTTGGACAGGGTAGCGACGAGCAGTACTTC
>TRBV28|TRBD1|NA|TRBJ1-6
CASSPEGEGAWAPLHF
TGTGCCAGCAGCCCCGAAGGGGAGGGGGCTTGGGCACCCCTCCACTTT
>TRBV18|NA|NA|TRBJ2-2
CASSQNGIDTGELFF
TGTGCCAGCTCACAGAACGGGATAGACACCGGGGAGCTGTTTTTT
>TRBV12-3/TRBV12-4|NA|NA|TRBJ1-2
CASSTNQGYYGYTF
TGTGCCAGCAGTACAAATCAGGGGTACTATGGCTACACCTTC
>TRBV20-1|NA|once|TRBJ1-1
CSAGTGSEAFF
TGCAGTGCCGGGACGGGATCTGAAGCTTTCTTT
>TRBV20-1|NA|NA|TRBJ2-7
CSAHAQASYEQYF
TGCAGTGCTCACGCACAGGCCTCCTACGAGCAGTACTTC
>TRBV7-3|NA|NA|TRBJ2-6
CASSLTRDGANVLTF
TGTGCCAGCAGCTTAACTCGGGATGGGGCCAACGTCCTGACTTTC
>TRBV7-2|TRBD2|NA|TRBJ2-5
CASSLPSGRETQYF
TGTGCCAGCAGCTTACCCTCCGGGAGGGAGACCCAGTACTTC
>TRBV20-1|NA|NA|TRBJ1-1
CSAKQQTGIRFAFF
TGCAGTGCCAAACAACAAACAGGGATACGTTTCGCTTTCTTT
>TRBV12-3/TRBV12-4|TRBD2|NA|TRBJ2-5
CASSKGGLAGGQETQYF
TGTGCCAGCAGTAAGGGGGGACTAGCGGGAGGACAAGAGACCCAGTACTTC
>TRBV19|TRBD1|few|TRBJ2-7
CASRSKGTAGYEQYF
TGTGCCAGCAGAAGTAAGGGGACAGCAGGGTACGAGCAGTACTTC
>TRBV27|TRBD2|NA|TRBJ2-3
CASSLGGNAGLARTDTQYF
TGTGCCAGCAGTTTAGGAGGGAATGCGGGACTAGCGAGAACAGATACGCAGTATTTT
>TRBV15|NA|few|TRBJ2-3
CATSPEGFNTDTQYF
TGTGCCACCAGCCCAGAGGGGTTTAACACAGATACGCAGTATTTT
>TRBV6-1|NA|NA|TRBJ2-3
CASSEGGRPDTQYF
TGTGCCAGCAGTGAGGGGGGGCGTCCAGATACGCAGTATTTT
>TRBV20-1|NA|few|TRBJ2-3
CSARPQPGDTQYF
TGCAGTGCTAGACCACAACCCGGAGATACGCAGTATTTT
>TRBV6-1|NA|NA|TRBJ1-5
CASVSVSQGRNQPRHF
TGTGCCAGCGTTTCAGTATCCCAGGGTCGCAATCAGCCCCGGCATTTT
>TRBV2|TRBD1|NA|TRBJ2-7
CASSRNGQGNEQYF
TGTGCCAGCAGTCGAAATGGACAGGGGAACGAGCAGTACTTC
>TRBV20-1|TRBD1|medium-sized|TRBJ1-6
CSGKEGTAFNSPLHF
TGCAGTGGCAAAGAGGGGACAGCTTTTAATTCACCCCTCCACTTT
>TRBV20-1|TRBD1|NA|TRBJ2-7
CSATSDRDSSYEQYF
TGCAGTGCTACTTCCGACCGGGACAGTTCCTACGAGCAGTACTTC
>TRBV20-1|NA|NA|TRBJ2-5
CSARQGVARGGETQYF
TGCAGTGCTAGACAGGGGGTGGCCCGGGGAGGAGAGACCCAGTACTTC
>TRBV21-1|NA|NA|TRBJ2-1
CASSKASYSTTDSEQFF
TGTGCCAGCAGCAAAGCTTCGTACAGCACAACAGACAGTGAGCAGTTCTTC
>TRBV6-1|TRBD1|few|TRBJ1-5
CASSPTGTGVQPQHF
TGTGCCAGCAGTCCGACCGGGACAGGGGTTCAGCCCCAGCATTTT
>TRBV14|NA|NA|TRBJ2-2
CASSQGFRITGELFF
TGTGCCAGCAGCCAAGGGTTCAGGATAACCGGGGAGCTGTTTTTT
>TRBV2|NA|NA|TRBJ2-7
CASRTYGGVGEQYF
TGTGCCAGCAGGACATACGGAGGCGTGGGCGAGCAGTACTTC
>TRBV29-1|NA|once|TRBJ2-5
CSVELGQKETQYF
TGCAGCGTTGAATTAGGACAGAAAGAGACCCAGTACTTC
>TRBV2|NA|NA|TRBJ1-1
CASNGRSNTEAFF
TGTGCCAGCAATGGACGGTCGAACACTGAAGCTTTCTTT
>TRBV6-5|TRBD1|few|TRBJ1-6
CASSFDPGQINSPLHF
TGTGCCAGCAGTTTTGACCCGGGACAGATAAATTCACCCCTCCACTTT
>TRBV2|NA|once|TRBJ1-2
CASSEALPTGFYGYTF
TGTGCCAGCAGTGAAGCGCTCCCGACAGGTTTCTATGGCTACACCTTC
>TRBV2|NA|few|TRBJ1-6
CASSEIQGIDSPLHF
TGTGCCAGCAGTGAGATCCAGGGAATCGATTCACCCCTCCACTTT
>TRBV25-1|NA|NA|TRBJ2-5
CASSVRLSFRETQYF
TGTGCCAGCAGTGTCCGTTTAAGTTTCAGAGAGACCCAGTACTTC